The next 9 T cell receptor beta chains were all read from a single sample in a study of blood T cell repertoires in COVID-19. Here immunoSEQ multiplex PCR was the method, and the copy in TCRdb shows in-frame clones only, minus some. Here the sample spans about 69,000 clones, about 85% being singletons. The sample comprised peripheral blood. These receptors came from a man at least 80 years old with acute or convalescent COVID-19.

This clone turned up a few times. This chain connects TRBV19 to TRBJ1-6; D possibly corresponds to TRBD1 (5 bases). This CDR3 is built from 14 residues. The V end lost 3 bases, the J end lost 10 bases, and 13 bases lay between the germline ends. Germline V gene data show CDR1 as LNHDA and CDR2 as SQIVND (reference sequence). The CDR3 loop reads CASSMVRGESPLHF. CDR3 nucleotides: TGTGCCAGTAGTATGGTCCGGGGGGAATCACCCCTCCACTTT.

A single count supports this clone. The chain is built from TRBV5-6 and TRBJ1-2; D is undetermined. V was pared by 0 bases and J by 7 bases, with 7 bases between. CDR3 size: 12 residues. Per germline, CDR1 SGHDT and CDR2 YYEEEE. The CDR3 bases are TGTGCCAGCAGCTTGGGGTCGGGTGGCTACACCTTC. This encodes CASSLGSGGYTF.

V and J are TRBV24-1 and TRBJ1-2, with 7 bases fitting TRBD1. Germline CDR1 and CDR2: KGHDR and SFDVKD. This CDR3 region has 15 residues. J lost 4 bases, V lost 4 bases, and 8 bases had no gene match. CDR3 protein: CATSDRSAGGYGYTF. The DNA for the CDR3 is TGTGCCACCAGTGACCGGTCCGCAGGGGGCTATGGCTACACCTTC.

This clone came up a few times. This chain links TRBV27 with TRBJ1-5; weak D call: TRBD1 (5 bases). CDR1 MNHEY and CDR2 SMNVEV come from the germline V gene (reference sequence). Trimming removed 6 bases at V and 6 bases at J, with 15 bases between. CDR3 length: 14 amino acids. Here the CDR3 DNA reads TGTGCCAGCAGACCCTCTGGGGGAGGTCAGCCCCAGCATTTT. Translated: CASRPSGGGQPQHF.

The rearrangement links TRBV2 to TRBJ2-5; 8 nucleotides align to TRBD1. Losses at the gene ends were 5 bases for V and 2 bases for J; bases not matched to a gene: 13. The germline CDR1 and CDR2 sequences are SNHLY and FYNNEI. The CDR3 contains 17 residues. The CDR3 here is CASSPGQGGASQETQYF. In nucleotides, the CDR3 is TGTGCCAGCAGTCCTGGACAGGGAGGCGCGTCACAAGAGACCCAGTACTTC.

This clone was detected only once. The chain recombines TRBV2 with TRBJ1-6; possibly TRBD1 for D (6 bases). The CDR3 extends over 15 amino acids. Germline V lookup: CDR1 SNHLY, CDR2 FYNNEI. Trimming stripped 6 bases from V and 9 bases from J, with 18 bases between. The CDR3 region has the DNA TGTGCCAGCAGCACTAGGGGGGGCGACGGTTCACCCCTCCACTTT. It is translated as CASSTRGGDGSPLHF.

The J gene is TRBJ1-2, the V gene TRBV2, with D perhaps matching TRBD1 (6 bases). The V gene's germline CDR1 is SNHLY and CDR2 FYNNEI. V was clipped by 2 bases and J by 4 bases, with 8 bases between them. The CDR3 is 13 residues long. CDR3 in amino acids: CASSEQGSYGYTF. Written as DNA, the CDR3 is TGTGCCAGCAGTGAACAGGGGAGCTATGGCTACACCTTC.

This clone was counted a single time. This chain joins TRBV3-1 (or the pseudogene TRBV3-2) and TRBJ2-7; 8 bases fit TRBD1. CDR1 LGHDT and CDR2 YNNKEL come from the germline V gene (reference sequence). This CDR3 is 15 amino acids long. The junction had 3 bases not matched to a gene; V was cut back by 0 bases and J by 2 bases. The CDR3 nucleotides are TGTGCCAGCAGCCAAGACAGGGGGCGCACCTACGAGCAGTACTTC. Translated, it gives CASSQDRGRTYEQYF.

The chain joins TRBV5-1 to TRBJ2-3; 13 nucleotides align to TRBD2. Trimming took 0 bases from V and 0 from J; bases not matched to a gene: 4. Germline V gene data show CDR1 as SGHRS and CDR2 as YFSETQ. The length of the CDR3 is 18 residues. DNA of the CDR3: TGCGCCAGCAGCTTGGTACTAGCGGGAGGGATTAGCACAGATACGCAGTATTTT. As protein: CASSLVLAGGISTDTQYF.